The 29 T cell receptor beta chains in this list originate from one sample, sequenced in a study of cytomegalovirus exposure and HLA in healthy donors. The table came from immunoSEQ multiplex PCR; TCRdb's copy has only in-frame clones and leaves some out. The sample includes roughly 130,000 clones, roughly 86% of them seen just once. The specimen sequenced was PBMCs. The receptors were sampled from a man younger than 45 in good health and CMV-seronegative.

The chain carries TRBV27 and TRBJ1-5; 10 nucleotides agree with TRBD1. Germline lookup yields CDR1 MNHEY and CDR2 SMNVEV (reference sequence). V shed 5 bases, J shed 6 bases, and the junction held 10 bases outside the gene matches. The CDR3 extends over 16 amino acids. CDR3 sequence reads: CASSVGRQGAGQPQHF. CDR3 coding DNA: TGTGCCAGCAGTGTGGGGCGACAGGGGGCGGGTCAGCCCCAGCATTTT.

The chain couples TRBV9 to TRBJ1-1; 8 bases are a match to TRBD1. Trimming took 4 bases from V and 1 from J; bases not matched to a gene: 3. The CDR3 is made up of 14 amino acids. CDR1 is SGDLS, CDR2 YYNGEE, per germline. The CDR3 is CASSLTGGNTEAFF. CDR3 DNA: TGTGCCAGCAGCCTAACAGGGGGGAACACTGAAGCTTTCTTT.

The CDR3 nucleotides are TGTGCCAGCAGCGCCGGGACAGGGGCTGGAAACACCATATATTTT. Its protein product is CASSAGTGAGNTIYF. This chain links TRBV9 with TRBJ1-3, with 10 bases fitting TRBD1. CDR1 SGDLS and CDR2 YYNGEE come from the germline V gene. J lost 2 bases, V lost 3 bases, and 2 bases had no gene match. The length of the CDR3 is 15 residues.

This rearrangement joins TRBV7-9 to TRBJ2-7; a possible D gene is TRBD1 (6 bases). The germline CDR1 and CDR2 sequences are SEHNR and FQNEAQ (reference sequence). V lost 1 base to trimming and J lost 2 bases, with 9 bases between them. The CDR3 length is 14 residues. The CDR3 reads CASSLVWGPYEQYF. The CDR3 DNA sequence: TGTGCCAGCAGCTTAGTCTGGGGGCCCTACGAGCAGTACTTC.

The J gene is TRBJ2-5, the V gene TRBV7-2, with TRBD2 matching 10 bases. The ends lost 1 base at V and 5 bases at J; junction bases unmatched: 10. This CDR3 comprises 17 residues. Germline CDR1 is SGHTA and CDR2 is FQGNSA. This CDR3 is CASSLGLVAGGLETQYF. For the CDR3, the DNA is TGTGCCAGCAGCTTAGGCCTCGTAGCGGGAGGCTTGGAGACCCAGTACTTC. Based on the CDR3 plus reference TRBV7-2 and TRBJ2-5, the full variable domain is GAGVSQSPSNKVTEKGKDVELRCDPISGHTALYWYRQSLGQGLEFLIYFQGNSAPDKSGLPSDRFSAERTGGSVSTLTIQRTQQEDSAVYLCASSLGLVAGGLETQYFGPGTRLLVL.

CDR3 nucleotides: TGTGCCACCCGGGACAGCCCTAGCAATCAGCCCCAGCATTTT. Translated, it gives CATRDSPSNQPQHF. The chain recombines TRBV19 with TRBJ1-5; 7 nucleotides agree with TRBD1. Trimming at V came to 10 bases and at J to 0 bases, leaving 6 bases not matched to a gene. Looked up from germline, CDR1 is LNHDA and CDR2 is SQIVND (reference sequence). CDR3 size: 14 residues.

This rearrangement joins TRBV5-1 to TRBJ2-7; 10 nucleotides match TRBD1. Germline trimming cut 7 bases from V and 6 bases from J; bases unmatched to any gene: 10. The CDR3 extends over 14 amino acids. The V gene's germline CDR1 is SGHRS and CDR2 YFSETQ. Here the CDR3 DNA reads TGCGCCAGCGAAATCGGGACAGGGGTGGGCGAGCAGTACTTC. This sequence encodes CASEIGTGVGEQYF.

The CDR3 bases are TGTGCCAGCAGGGGACAGGGGGTGAACACCGGGGAGCTGTTTTTT. This gives the protein CASRGQGVNTGELFF. The gene calls are TRBV6-5 and TRBJ2-2; 11 nucleotides align to TRBD1. The CDR3 sequence is 15 residues long. After removal of 6 bases from V and 1 base from J, the junction contained 1 base not matched to a gene. Germline values: CDR1 MNHEY, CDR2 SVGAGI.

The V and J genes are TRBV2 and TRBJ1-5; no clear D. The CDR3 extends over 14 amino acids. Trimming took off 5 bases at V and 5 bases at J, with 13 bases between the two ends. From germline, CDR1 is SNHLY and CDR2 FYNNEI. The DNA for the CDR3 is TGTGCCAGCAGTAAATCAACAGCCGATCAGCCCCAGCATTTT. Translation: CASSKSTADQPQHF.

The CDR3 sequence: CASSLASQETQYF. In DNA, the CDR3 is TGTGCCAGCAGCTTAGCCAGCCAAGAGACCCAGTACTTC. The V gene is TRBV11-2, the J gene TRBJ2-5; D uncertain. The CDR3 is 13 amino acids. From germline, CDR1 is SGHAT and CDR2 FQNNGV. With 1 base removed from V and 1 base from J, the gap between germline ends came to 4 bases.

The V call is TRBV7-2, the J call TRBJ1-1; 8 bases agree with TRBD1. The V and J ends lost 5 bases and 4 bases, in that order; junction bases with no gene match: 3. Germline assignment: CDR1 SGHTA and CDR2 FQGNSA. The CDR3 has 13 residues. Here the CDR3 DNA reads TGTGCCAGCAGCCCCACAGGGGGCACTGAAGCTTTCTTT. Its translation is CASSPTGGTEAFF. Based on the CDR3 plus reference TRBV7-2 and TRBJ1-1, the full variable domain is GAGVSQSPSNKVTEKGKDVELRCDPISGHTALYWYRQSLGQGLEFLIYFQGNSAPDKSGLPSDRFSAERTGGSVSTLTIQRTQQEDSAVYLCASSPTGGTEAFFGQGTRLTVV.

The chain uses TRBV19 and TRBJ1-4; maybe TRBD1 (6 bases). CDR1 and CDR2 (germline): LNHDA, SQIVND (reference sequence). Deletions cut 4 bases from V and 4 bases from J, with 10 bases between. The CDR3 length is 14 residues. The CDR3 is CASSNGQYNEKLFF. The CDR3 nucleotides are TGTGCCAGTAGTAACGGACAGTATAATGAAAAACTGTTTTTT. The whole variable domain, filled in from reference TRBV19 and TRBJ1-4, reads DGGITQSPKYLFRKEGQNVTLSCEQNLNHDAMYWYRQDPGQGLRLIYYSQIVNDFQKGDIAEGYSVSREKKESFPLTVTSAQKNPTAFYLCASSNGQYNEKLFFGSGTQLSVL.

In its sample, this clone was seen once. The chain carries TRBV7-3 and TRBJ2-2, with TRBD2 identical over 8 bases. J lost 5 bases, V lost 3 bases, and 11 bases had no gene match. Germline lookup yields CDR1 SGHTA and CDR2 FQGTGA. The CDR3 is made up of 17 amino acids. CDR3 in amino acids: CASSFVAGGMKTGELFF. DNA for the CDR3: TGTGCCAGCAGCTTCGTTGCGGGAGGAATGAAAACCGGGGAGCTGTTTTTT.

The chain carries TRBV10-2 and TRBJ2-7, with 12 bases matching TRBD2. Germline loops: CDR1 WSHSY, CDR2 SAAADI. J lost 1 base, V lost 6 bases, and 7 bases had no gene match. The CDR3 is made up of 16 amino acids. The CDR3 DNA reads TGCGCCAGCAGCGCCTCCGGGACTAGCGGGTCCTACGAGCAGTACTTC. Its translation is CASSASGTSGSYEQYF.

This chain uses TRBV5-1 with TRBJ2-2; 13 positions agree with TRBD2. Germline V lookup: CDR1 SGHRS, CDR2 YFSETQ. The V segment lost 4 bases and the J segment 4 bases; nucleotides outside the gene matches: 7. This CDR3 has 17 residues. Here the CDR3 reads CASSHGLAGAGTGELFF. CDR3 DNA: TGCGCCAGCAGCCACGGACTAGCGGGAGCGGGCACCGGGGAGCTGTTTTTT. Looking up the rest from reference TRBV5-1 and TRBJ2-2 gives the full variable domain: KAGVTQTPRYLIKTRGQQVTLSCSPISGHRSVSWYQQTPGQGLQFLFEYFSETQRNKGNFPGRFSGRQFSNSRSEMNVSTLELGDSALYLCASSHGLAGAGTGELFFGEGSRLTVL.

This chain's CDR3 is CARVAGAGDTQYF. CDR3 coding DNA: TGTGCCAGAGTAGCGGGAGCTGGTGATACGCAGTATTTT. The rearrangement uses TRBV21-1 and TRBJ2-3; the DNA was not compared with TRBD2, the D call given in the table. TRBV21-1 is deemed a pseudogene. This CDR3 comprises 13 residues.

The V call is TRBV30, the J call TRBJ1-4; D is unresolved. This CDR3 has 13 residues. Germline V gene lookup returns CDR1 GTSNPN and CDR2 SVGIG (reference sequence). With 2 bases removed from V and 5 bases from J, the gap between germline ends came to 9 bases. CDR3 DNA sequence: TGTGCCTGGAGTCCCGAACAGAATGAAAAACTGTTTTTT. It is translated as CAWSPEQNEKLFF.

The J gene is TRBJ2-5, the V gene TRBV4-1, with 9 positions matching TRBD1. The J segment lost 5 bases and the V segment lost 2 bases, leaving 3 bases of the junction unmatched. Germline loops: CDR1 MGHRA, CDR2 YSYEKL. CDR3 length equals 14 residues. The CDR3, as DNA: TGCGCCAGCAGCCAACCAGGACAGGGGGAGACCCAGTACTTC. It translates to CASSQPGQGETQYF.

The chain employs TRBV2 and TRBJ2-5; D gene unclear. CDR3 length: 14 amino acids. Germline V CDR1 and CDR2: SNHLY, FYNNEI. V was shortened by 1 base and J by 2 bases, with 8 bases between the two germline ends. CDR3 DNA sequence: TGTGCCAGCAGTGAAGACACCTTTCAAGAGACCCAGTACTTC. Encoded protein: CASSEDTFQETQYF.

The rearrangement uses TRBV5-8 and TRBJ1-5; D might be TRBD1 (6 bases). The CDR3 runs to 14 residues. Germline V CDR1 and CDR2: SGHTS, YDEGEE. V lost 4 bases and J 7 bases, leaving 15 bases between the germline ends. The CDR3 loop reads CASSLGQFAQPQHF. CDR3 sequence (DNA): TGTGCCAGCAGCCTAGGACAGTTCGCACAGCCCCAGCATTTT.

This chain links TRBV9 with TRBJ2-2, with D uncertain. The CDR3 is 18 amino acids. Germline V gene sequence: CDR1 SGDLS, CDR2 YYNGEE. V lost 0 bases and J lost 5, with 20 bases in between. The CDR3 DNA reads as TGTGCCAGCAGCGTAGGTGCCCGTCAGGTGGTACGGACCGGGGAGCTGTTTTTT. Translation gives CASSVGARQVVRTGELFF.

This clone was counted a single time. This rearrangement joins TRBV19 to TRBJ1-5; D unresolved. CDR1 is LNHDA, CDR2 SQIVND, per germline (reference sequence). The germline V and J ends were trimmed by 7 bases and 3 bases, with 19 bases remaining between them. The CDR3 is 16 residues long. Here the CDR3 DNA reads TGTGCCAGTACCGGGTGGAGAGAGTCAGTCAATCAGCCCCAGCATTTT. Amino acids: CASTGWRESVNQPQHF. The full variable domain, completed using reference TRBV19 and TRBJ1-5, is DGGITQSPKYLFRKEGQNVTLSCEQNLNHDAMYWYRQDPGQGLRLIYYSQIVNDFQKGDIAEGYSVSREKKESFPLTVTSAQKNPTAFYLCASTGWRESVNQPQHFGDGTRLSIL.

In DNA form, the CDR3 reads TGTGCCAGCAGTGAATTCGATGGGACAGGGCTTGGCTACACCTTC. Its protein is CASSEFDGTGLGYTF. This chain connects TRBV6-1 to TRBJ1-2, with 9 bases matching TRBD1. This CDR3 has 15 residues. The trim removed 2 bases at V and 7 bases at J, leaving 8 bases unmatched. Germline loops: CDR1 MNHNS, CDR2 SASEGT.

In DNA, the CDR3 is TGTGCCAGCAGCTTTGGACTAGTAGATACGCAGTATTTT. Its protein is CASSFGLVDTQYF. The J gene is TRBJ2-3, the V gene TRBV7-2; 7 bases agree with TRBD2. Germline CDR1 and CDR2: SGHTA and FQGNSA. The CDR3 spans 13 residues. Unmatched junction bases numbered 2, after V lost 3 bases and J lost 5 bases.

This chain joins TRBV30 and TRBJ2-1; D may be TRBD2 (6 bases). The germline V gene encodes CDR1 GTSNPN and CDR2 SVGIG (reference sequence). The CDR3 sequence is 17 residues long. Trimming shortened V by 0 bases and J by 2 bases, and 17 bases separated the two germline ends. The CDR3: CAWSVDRAGKAYNEQFF. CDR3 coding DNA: TGTGCCTGGAGTGTAGATAGGGCGGGAAAGGCCTACAATGAGCAGTTCTTC.

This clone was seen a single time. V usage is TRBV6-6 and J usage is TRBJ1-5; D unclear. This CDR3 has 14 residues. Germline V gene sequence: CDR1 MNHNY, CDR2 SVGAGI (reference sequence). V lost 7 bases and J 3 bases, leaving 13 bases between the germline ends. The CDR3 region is CASMVHSINQPQHF. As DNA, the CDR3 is TGTGCCAGCATGGTTCACAGTATCAATCAGCCCCAGCATTTT.

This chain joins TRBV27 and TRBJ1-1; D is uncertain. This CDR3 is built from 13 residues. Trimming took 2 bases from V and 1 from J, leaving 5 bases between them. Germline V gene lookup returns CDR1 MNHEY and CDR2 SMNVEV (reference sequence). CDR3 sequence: CASSLGRNTEAFF. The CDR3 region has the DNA TGTGCCAGCAGTTTAGGTAGGAACACTGAAGCTTTCTTT.

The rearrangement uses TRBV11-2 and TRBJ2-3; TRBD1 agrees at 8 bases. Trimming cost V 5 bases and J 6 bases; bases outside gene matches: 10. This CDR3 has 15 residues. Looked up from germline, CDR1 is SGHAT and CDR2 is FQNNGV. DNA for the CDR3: TGTGCCAGCAGCCGACAGGGGTCGGGTGTGGATACGCAGTATTTT. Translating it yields CASSRQGSGVDTQYF.

The CDR3 is CASSLQGEQYF. The CDR3 region has the DNA TGTGCCAGCAGCCTTCAGGGTGAGCAGTACTTC. The rearrangement joins TRBV7-9 to TRBJ2-7; a weak D match, TRBD1 (5 bases). The germline V gene encodes CDR1 SEHNR and CDR2 FQNEAQ (reference sequence). The length of the CDR3 is 11 residues. Trimming shortened V by 5 bases and J by 7 bases, and 9 bases separated the two germline ends.